A selection of T cell receptor beta chains follows, all from one sample in a study of PD-1 blockade in classical Hodgkin lymphoma. Assay used: immunoSEQ multiplex PCR; TCRdb lists only in-frame clones, some missing. The sample consists of approximately 9,300 clones, approximately 80% of them appearing once. The sample here was CD4+ T cells from blood, taken before the fourth cycle of nivolumab. The receptors come from a human donor with classical Hodgkin lymphoma. Both conserved end residues are part of each CDR3. The D gene is left open where the match is weak. Rows may omit the clone size; those that give it use once, few, many or a size class.

abundance: -
d_gene: TRBD2
j_gene: TRBJ2-3
v_gene: TRBV5-4
CDR3aa: CASSILAATDTQYF
CDR3nt: TGTGCCAGCAGTATACTAGCGGCGACAGATACGCAGTATTTT

abundance: -
d_gene: -
j_gene: TRBJ2-7
v_gene: TRBV27
CDR3aa: CASSSPHGGYEQYF
CDR3nt: TGTGCCAGCAGTTCTCCTCATGGCGGGTACGAGCAGTACTTC

abundance: few
d_gene: -
j_gene: TRBJ1-2
v_gene: TRBV7-8
CDR3aa: CASSLPGLFGYTF
CDR3nt: TGTGCCAGCAGCTTACCGGGTTTGTTCGGCTACACCTTC

abundance: -
d_gene: -
j_gene: TRBJ1-4
v_gene: TRBV19
CDR3aa: CATSQASTNEKLFF
CDR3nt: TGTGCCACCTCGCAAGCCTCAACTAATGAAAAACTGTTTTTT

abundance: -
d_gene: -
j_gene: TRBJ1-1
v_gene: TRBV13
CDR3aa: CASSLERGTEAFF
CDR3nt: TGTGCCAGCAGCTTAGAACGGGGCACTGAAGCTTTCTTT

abundance: -
d_gene: TRBD1
j_gene: TRBJ2-7
v_gene: TRBV11-3
CDR3aa: CASSPGTGRSYEQYF
CDR3nt: TGTGCCAGCAGCCCCGGGACAGGGAGAAGTTACGAGCAGTACTTC

abundance: -
d_gene: TRBD1
j_gene: TRBJ1-4
v_gene: TRBV10-3
CDR3aa: CAISAGTGGEKLFF
CDR3nt: TGTGCCATCAGTGCCGGGACAGGGGGCGAAAAACTGTTTTTT

abundance: few
d_gene: TRBD1
j_gene: TRBJ2-7
v_gene: TRBV18
CDR3aa: CASSPPGRTGAEQYF
CDR3nt: TGTGCCAGCTCACCACCGGGAAGGACAGGGGCCGAGCAGTACTTC

abundance: -
d_gene: TRBD2
j_gene: TRBJ2-3
v_gene: TRBV6-5
CDR3aa: CASGETSARDTQYF
CDR3nt: TGTGCCAGCGGCGAGACTAGCGCCAGAGATACGCAGTATTTT

abundance: -
d_gene: TRBD2
j_gene: TRBJ2-3
v_gene: TRBV7-2
CDR3aa: CASSLVGLAGPSDTQYF
CDR3nt: TGTGCCAGCAGCTTAGTAGGACTAGCGGGGCCCTCAGATACGCAGTATTTT

abundance: -
d_gene: -
j_gene: TRBJ1-2
v_gene: TRBV9
CDR3aa: CASSALAGTGHGYTF
CDR3nt: TGTGCCAGCAGCGCCTTGGCCGGGACGGGGCATGGCTACACCTTC

abundance: -
d_gene: -
j_gene: TRBJ1-1
v_gene: TRBV7-9
CDR3aa: CVGGMNTEAFF
CDR3nt: TGTGTCGGGGGTATGAACACTGAAGCTTTCTTT

abundance: -
d_gene: -
j_gene: TRBJ2-2
v_gene: TRBV4-3
CDR3aa: CASSQGQGGAGELFF
CDR3nt: TGCGCCAGCAGCCAAGGGCAGGGGGGAGCCGGGGAGCTGTTTTTT

abundance: -
d_gene: TRBD1
j_gene: TRBJ1-6
v_gene: TRBV30
CDR3aa: CAWSGTRGQPYNSPLHF
CDR3nt: TGTGCCTGGAGTGGGACCAGGGGGCAGCCCTATAATTCACCCCTCCACTTT

abundance: -
d_gene: -
j_gene: TRBJ2-1
v_gene: TRBV19
CDR3aa: CASSPRATIYNEQFF
CDR3nt: TGTGCCAGTAGTCCCCGGGCCACCATATACAATGAGCAGTTCTTC

abundance: few
d_gene: TRBD1
j_gene: TRBJ2-2
v_gene: TRBV7-8
CDR3aa: CATQQGAGGELFF
CDR3nt: TGTGCCACCCAACAGGGGGCGGGCGGGGAGCTGTTTTTT

abundance: -
d_gene: TRBD1
j_gene: TRBJ1-5
v_gene: TRBV11-2
CDR3aa: CASSRLGGDRHASNQPQHF
CDR3nt: TGTGCCAGCAGCCGCTTAGGAGGGGACAGGCATGCCAGCAATCAGCCCCAGCATTTT

abundance: -
d_gene: -
j_gene: TRBJ2-1
v_gene: TRBV10-3
CDR3aa: CAISVNPEASYNEQFF
CDR3nt: TGTGCCATCAGTGTTAACCCCGAAGCTTCCTACAATGAGCAGTTCTTC

abundance: -
d_gene: TRBD1
j_gene: TRBJ2-1
v_gene: TRBV2
CDR3aa: CASRPGTASQEQFF
CDR3nt: TGTGCCAGCAGGCCCGGGACAGCGAGCCAGGAGCAGTTCTTC

abundance: -
d_gene: -
j_gene: TRBJ1-5
v_gene: TRBV21-1
CDR3aa: CASSDPGPTKNQPQHF
CDR3nt: TGTGCCAGCAGCGATCCGGGACCGACGAAGAATCAGCCCCAGCATTTT

abundance: -
d_gene: -
j_gene: TRBJ2-3
v_gene: TRBV19
CDR3aa: CASSADRSSTDTQYF
CDR3nt: TGTGCCAGTAGTGCAGACAGGTCAAGCACAGATACGCAGTATTTT

abundance: -
d_gene: -
j_gene: TRBJ2-7
v_gene: TRBV5-1
CDR3aa: CASSLVRGTLREQYF
CDR3nt: TGCGCCAGCAGCTTGGTACGGGGAACATTGAGGGAGCAGTACTTC

abundance: -
d_gene: -
j_gene: TRBJ1-1
v_gene: TRBV5-1
CDR3aa: CASSPAGGETNTEAFF
CDR3nt: TGCGCCAGCAGCCCAGCGGGGGGGGAAACGAACACTGAAGCTTTCTTT

abundance: -
d_gene: -
j_gene: TRBJ2-1
v_gene: TRBV11-2
CDR3aa: CASSFAYQSYNEQFF
CDR3nt: TGTGCCAGCAGCTTTGCGTACCAGTCCTACAATGAGCAGTTCTTC

abundance: -
d_gene: TRBD2
j_gene: TRBJ2-5
v_gene: TRBV18
CDR3aa: CASSPVRGSNQETQYF
CDR3nt: TGTGCCAGCTCACCAGTTCGCGGGAGTAACCAAGAGACCCAGTACTTC

abundance: -
d_gene: TRBD1
j_gene: TRBJ1-2
v_gene: TRBV7-3
CDR3aa: CASSPTGTGGKGGYTF
CDR3nt: TGTGCCAGCAGCCCAACTGGGACAGGGGGCAAGGGGGGCTACACCTTC

abundance: -
d_gene: TRBD2
j_gene: TRBJ2-6
v_gene: TRBV5-1
CDR3aa: CASSRREATGANVLTF
CDR3nt: TGCGCCAGCAGCCGGCGGGAGGCCACTGGGGCCAACGTCCTGACTTTC

abundance: -
d_gene: TRBD1
j_gene: TRBJ1-1
v_gene: TRBV6-7
CDR3aa: CASSHNRGLHTEAFF
CDR3nt: TGTGCCAGCAGTCACAACAGGGGGCTACACACTGAAGCTTTCTTT

abundance: -
d_gene: -
j_gene: TRBJ1-3
v_gene: TRBV14
CDR3aa: CASSPAGSTGNTIYF
CDR3nt: TGTGCCAGCAGCCCAGCGGGTTCAACTGGAAACACCATATATTTT

abundance: -
d_gene: -
j_gene: TRBJ2-7
v_gene: TRBV7-8
CDR3aa: CASSLVSAYEQYF
CDR3nt: TGTGCCAGCAGCTTAGTGTCAGCGTACGAGCAGTACTTC

abundance: -
d_gene: -
j_gene: TRBJ1-4
v_gene: TRBV28
CDR3aa: CASSTGTENEKLFF
CDR3nt: TGTGCCAGCAGTACTGGGACGGAGAATGAAAAACTGTTTTTT

abundance: -
d_gene: -
j_gene: TRBJ1-2
v_gene: TRBV19
CDR3aa: CASSIDTTGNGGYTF
CDR3nt: TGTGCCAGTAGTATAGATACTACAGGGAATGGTGGCTACACCTTC

abundance: -
d_gene: -
j_gene: TRBJ2-4
v_gene: TRBV28
CDR3aa: CASSSPRGGKNIQYF
CDR3nt: TGTGCCAGCAGTTCCCCCCGCGGCGGCAAAAACATTCAGTACTTC

abundance: -
d_gene: -
j_gene: TRBJ2-3
v_gene: TRBV19
CDR3aa: CASSIGLDGRTDTQYF
CDR3nt: TGTGCCAGTAGTATAGGGCTTGACGGGAGAACAGATACGCAGTATTTT

abundance: -
d_gene: TRBD1
j_gene: TRBJ2-7
v_gene: TRBV27
CDR3aa: CASSNGQGKSYEQYF
CDR3nt: TGTGCCAGCAGCAACGGACAGGGAAAGTCCTACGAGCAGTACTTC

abundance: -
d_gene: TRBD1
j_gene: TRBJ1-6
v_gene: TRBV7-3
CDR3aa: CASSLNRGSPLHF
CDR3nt: TGTGCCAGCAGCTTAAACAGGGGCTCACCCCTCCACTTT

abundance: -
d_gene: -
j_gene: TRBJ2-1
v_gene: TRBV27
CDR3aa: CASSSEYNEQFF
CDR3nt: TGTGCCAGCAGTTCTGAGTACAATGAGCAGTTCTTC

abundance: -
d_gene: TRBD2
j_gene: TRBJ2-5
v_gene: TRBV19
CDR3aa: CASSPSGVGETQYF
CDR3nt: TGTGCCAGTTCCCCTAGCGGGGTAGGTGAGACCCAGTACTTC

abundance: -
d_gene: -
j_gene: TRBJ2-1
v_gene: TRBV7-8
CDR3aa: CASSTGMGVEQFF
CDR3nt: TGTGCCAGCAGCACGGGGATGGGAGTTGAGCAGTTCTTC

abundance: -
d_gene: TRBD1
j_gene: TRBJ2-5
v_gene: TRBV10-3
CDR3aa: CAIKGGGTGLEETQYF
CDR3nt: TGTGCCATCAAAGGAGGGGGGACAGGGTTGGAAGAGACCCAGTACTTC

abundance: -
d_gene: TRBD2
j_gene: TRBJ2-3
v_gene: TRBV30
CDR3aa: CAWRWPSGRTDTQYF
CDR3nt: TGTGCCTGGAGATGGCCTAGCGGGAGGACAGATACGCAGTATTTT

abundance: once
d_gene: -
j_gene: TRBJ1-1
v_gene: TRBV11-2
CDR3aa: CASSLARGGRMNTEAFF
CDR3nt: TGTGCCAGCAGCTTAGCGAGGGGGGGACGGATGAACACTGAAGCTTTCTTT